Described below is a single T cell receptor (beta chain) sequence and its context. The data were obtained in a study of blood T cell repertoires in COVID-19. In the authors' methods: Reference gene primers were amplified, and this amplification served to estimate nucleated cell counts. Profiled with immunoSEQ multiplex PCR; TCRdb holds only in-frame clones, not every one. Clone size and V and J calls were adopted from that table, with D and trimming inferred from the DNA. The sample includes fewer than 200,000 clones, over 80% of them seen just once. V was trimmed by 2 bases and J by 15 bases, leaving 28 bases between them. CDR1 and CDR2 from the germline V gene are SGHTA and FQGNSA. CDR3 length: 17 amino acids.

This chain connects TRBV7-2 to TRBJ1-4; maybe TRBD1 (5 bases). Specimen: peripheral blood. This clonotype was obtained from a woman aged 70-85 years with COVID-19, enrolled during active disease. The CDR3 loop reads CASSLSWDSLSPGVLFF. In DNA form, the CDR3 reads TGTGCCAGCAGCTTATCATGGGACTCTCTTTCCCCTGGAGTGTTGTTTTTT.